A selection of T cell receptor beta chains follows, all from one sample in a study of blood T cell repertoires in COVID-19. Generated by immunoSEQ multiplex PCR, the TCRdb table keeps only in-frame clones and is missing some. The sample has just over 35,000 clones; 75% to 90% are singletons. Material: peripheral blood. The origin of the receptors is a human donor in a cohort sampled during active or convalescent COVID-19. The donor label of this sample is uncertain. Each CDR3 is given with its conserved first and last residue. Each record gives: CDR3 protein, CDR3 DNA, D gene, clone size, V gene, J gene. D genes are given only for firm matches. Size is omitted from some rows. Given values are once, few, many or a class for expanded clones.

CDR3aa: CASSLVEGVTEAFF
CDR3nt: TGTGCCAGCAGCTTAGTAGAGGGGGTCACTGAAGCTTTCTTT
d_gene: -
abundance: few
v_gene: TRBV7-2
j_gene: TRBJ1-1

CDR3aa: CASSIRGQDTEAFF
CDR3nt: TGCGCCAGCAGCATCAGGGGGCAGGACACTGAAGCTTTCTTT
d_gene: TRBD1
abundance: -
v_gene: TRBV5-1
j_gene: TRBJ1-1

CDR3aa: CASSRTVSTEAFF
CDR3nt: TGTGCCAGTAGTAGGACAGTGAGCACTGAAGCTTTCTTT
d_gene: -
abundance: few
v_gene: TRBV19
j_gene: TRBJ1-1

CDR3aa: CASSLGGGQGNQPQHF
CDR3nt: TGTGCCAGCAGCTTAGGGGGAGGGCAAGGCAATCAGCCCCAGCATTTT
d_gene: -
abundance: -
v_gene: TRBV7-2
j_gene: TRBJ1-5

CDR3aa: CASSPDTLSSYEQYF
CDR3nt: TGTGCCAGCTCACCAGACACCCTGAGCTCCTACGAGCAGTACTTC
d_gene: -
abundance: -
v_gene: TRBV18
j_gene: TRBJ2-7

CDR3aa: CASSIGTGGRGNTIYF
CDR3nt: TGTGCCAGTAGTATTGGGACAGGGGGAAGAGGAAACACCATATATTTT
d_gene: TRBD1
abundance: -
v_gene: TRBV19
j_gene: TRBJ1-3

CDR3aa: CASSVSVPSTDTQYF
CDR3nt: TGTGCCAGCAGTGTTTCGGTACCTAGCACAGATACGCAGTATTTT
d_gene: -
abundance: -
v_gene: TRBV6-4
j_gene: TRBJ2-3

CDR3aa: CASSLGGLPSGEQYF
CDR3nt: TGTGCCAGCAGCTTGGGAGGACTACCGTCGGGGGAGCAGTACTTC
d_gene: -
abundance: -
v_gene: TRBV5-6
j_gene: TRBJ2-7

CDR3aa: CASSHPSQVEQYF
CDR3nt: TGTGCCAGCAGCCACCCAAGTCAGGTCGAGCAGTACTTC
d_gene: -
abundance: -
v_gene: TRBV3-1/TRBV3-2
j_gene: TRBJ2-7

CDR3aa: CASSVLPGGENTEAFF
CDR3nt: TGTGCCAGCAGCGTATTGCCGGGCGGGGAGAACACTGAAGCTTTCTTT
d_gene: -
abundance: -
v_gene: TRBV9
j_gene: TRBJ1-1

CDR3aa: CASSSGAGGGYGQYF
CDR3nt: TGCGCCAGCAGTTCCGGAGCGGGAGGTGGGTACGGGCAGTACTTC
d_gene: TRBD2
abundance: -
v_gene: TRBV6-6
j_gene: TRBJ2-7

CDR3aa: CASSLGYTGYMETQYF
CDR3nt: TGTGCCAGCAGCTTAGGATATACAGGGTACATGGAGACCCAGTACTTC
d_gene: -
abundance: -
v_gene: TRBV7-2
j_gene: TRBJ2-5

CDR3aa: CASSSGLAGVETQYF
CDR3nt: TGTGCCAGCAGCTCAGGACTAGCGGGAGTCGAGACCCAGTACTTC
d_gene: TRBD2
abundance: few
v_gene: TRBV11-2
j_gene: TRBJ2-5

CDR3aa: CASSLGTSDEQFF
CDR3nt: TGTGCCAGCAGCCTCGGGACTAGCGATGAGCAGTTCTTC
d_gene: TRBD2
abundance: -
v_gene: TRBV9
j_gene: TRBJ2-1

CDR3aa: CASSTEGQGARGDTEAFF
CDR3nt: TGTGCCAGCAGCACGGAGGGACAGGGAGCGCGAGGGGACACTGAAGCTTTCTTT
d_gene: TRBD1
abundance: -
v_gene: TRBV11-2
j_gene: TRBJ1-1

CDR3aa: CASSEGETQYF
CDR3nt: TGTGCCAGCTCCGAGGGTGAGACCCAGTACTTC
d_gene: -
abundance: -
v_gene: TRBV5-6
j_gene: TRBJ2-5

CDR3aa: CASSSVAASTYEQYF
CDR3nt: TGTGCCAGCAGCTCTGTAGCGGCCTCCACCTACGAGCAGTACTTC
d_gene: -
abundance: -
v_gene: TRBV7-2
j_gene: TRBJ2-7

CDR3aa: CASSSGTGGTEAFF
CDR3nt: TGTGCCAGTAGTAGTGGGACAGGGGGCACTGAAGCTTTCTTT
d_gene: TRBD1
abundance: once
v_gene: TRBV19
j_gene: TRBJ1-1

CDR3aa: CAWLKDSPYEQYF
CDR3nt: TGTGCCTGGTTGAAGGACAGTCCCTACGAGCAGTACTTC
d_gene: -
abundance: few
v_gene: TRBV30
j_gene: TRBJ2-7

CDR3aa: CASSLVRGRNEQYF
CDR3nt: TGTGCCAGCAGCTTAGTAAGGGGGCGCAACGAGCAGTACTTC
d_gene: TRBD1
abundance: -
v_gene: TRBV7-9
j_gene: TRBJ2-7

CDR3aa: CASKGAEAFF
CDR3nt: TGCGCCAGTAAGGGAGCTGAAGCTTTCTTT
d_gene: -
abundance: -
v_gene: TRBV5-1
j_gene: TRBJ1-1

CDR3aa: CASSFEWLDNGELFF
CDR3nt: TGTGCCAGCAGCTTCGAATGGCTAGATAACGGGGAGCTGTTTTTT
d_gene: -
abundance: -
v_gene: TRBV11-2
j_gene: TRBJ2-2

CDR3aa: CASQPAGAYNEQFF
CDR3nt: TGTGCCAGCCAACCAGCGGGGGCCTACAATGAGCAGTTCTTC
d_gene: TRBD2
abundance: -
v_gene: TRBV5-4
j_gene: TRBJ2-1

CDR3aa: CASSLGCWAPQSSYNSPLHF
CDR3nt: TGTGCCAGCAGCTTGGGGTGTTGGGCTCCGCAGAGCTCCTATAATTCACCCCTCCACTTT
d_gene: -
abundance: -
v_gene: TRBV5-4
j_gene: TRBJ1-6

CDR3aa: CASSLESLRGANVLTF
CDR3nt: TGCGCCAGCAGCTTGGAGTCCCTCAGGGGGGCCAACGTCCTGACTTTC
d_gene: -
abundance: -
v_gene: TRBV5-1
j_gene: TRBJ2-6

CDR3aa: CASSLGRGNQPQHF
CDR3nt: TGTGCCAGCAGCTTGGGCCGGGGCAATCAGCCCCAGCATTTT
d_gene: -
abundance: -
v_gene: TRBV5-6
j_gene: TRBJ1-5

CDR3aa: CASSLEFRAFDEQFF
CDR3nt: TGCGCCAGCAGCTTGGAATTTCGAGCATTCGATGAGCAGTTCTTC
d_gene: -
abundance: -
v_gene: TRBV5-1
j_gene: TRBJ2-1

CDR3aa: CASTRDYGVREQYF
CDR3nt: TGTGCCAGCACCCGGGACTACGGGGTTCGGGAGCAGTACTTC
d_gene: TRBD2
abundance: -
v_gene: TRBV18
j_gene: TRBJ2-7

CDR3aa: CATMRTGGYNEQFF
CDR3nt: TGTGCCACCATGAGGACAGGGGGCTACAATGAGCAGTTCTTC
d_gene: TRBD1
abundance: few
v_gene: TRBV24-1
j_gene: TRBJ2-1

CDR3aa: CATRPWTGKRSPLHF
CDR3nt: TGTGCCACCCGACCCTGGACAGGGAAGAGGTCACCCCTCCACTTT
d_gene: TRBD1
abundance: -
v_gene: TRBV19
j_gene: TRBJ1-6

CDR3aa: CASCRLAGVSDTQYF
CDR3nt: TGTGCCAGCTGCAGGCTAGCGGGAGTGTCAGATACGCAGTATTTT
d_gene: TRBD2
abundance: -
v_gene: TRBV27
j_gene: TRBJ2-3

CDR3aa: CASSTVVINEQFF
CDR3nt: TGTGCCAGCAGCACTGTGGTGATCAATGAGCAGTTCTTC
d_gene: -
abundance: -
v_gene: TRBV12-3/TRBV12-4
j_gene: TRBJ2-1

CDR3aa: CASSYLAGESEQYF
CDR3nt: TGTGCCAGCAGTTATCTGGCGGGAGAAAGCGAGCAGTACTTC
d_gene: TRBD2
abundance: -
v_gene: TRBV6-2/TRBV6-3
j_gene: TRBJ2-7

CDR3aa: CASSLEFNTYNEQFF
CDR3nt: TGTGCCAGCAGCTTAGAATTTAACACCTACAATGAGCAGTTCTTC
d_gene: -
abundance: once
v_gene: TRBV7-2
j_gene: TRBJ2-1

CDR3aa: CASSLSATSDEQFF
CDR3nt: TGTGCCAGCAGCTTATCAGCTACGAGCGATGAGCAGTTCTTC
d_gene: -
abundance: -
v_gene: TRBV7-8
j_gene: TRBJ2-1

CDR3aa: CSVVDAWSEDEQFF
CDR3nt: TGCAGCGTTGTGGACGCTTGGTCGGAGGATGAGCAGTTCTTC
d_gene: -
abundance: -
v_gene: TRBV29-1
j_gene: TRBJ2-1

CDR3aa: CASRSSKETQYF
CDR3nt: TGCGCCAGCAGGTCGAGTAAAGAGACCCAGTACTTC
d_gene: -
abundance: -
v_gene: TRBV5-1
j_gene: TRBJ2-5